Presented here are 15 T cell receptor beta chains from one specimen sequenced in a study of blood T cell repertoires in COVID-19. Profiled with immunoSEQ multiplex PCR; TCRdb holds only in-frame clones, not every one. This repertoire shows some 38,000 clones, roughly three quarters found once; its top ten account for around 15%. Sequenced: peripheral blood. The receptors were gathered from a man aged 65 to 79 with acute or convalescent COVID-19.

The CDR3 DNA reads as TGTGCCAGCAGTCGGGCGATGGACAGGAACACTGAAGCTTTCTTT. As protein: CASSRAMDRNTEAFF. The rearrangement uses TRBV6-5 and TRBJ1-1; D is perhaps TRBD1 (6 bases). CDR3 length: 15 amino acids. Deletions cut 5 bases from V and 1 base from J, with 14 bases between. CDR1 MNHEY and CDR2 SVGAGI come from the germline V gene.

This clone appeared once. The V and J genes are TRBV19 and TRBJ1-1; 8 nucleotides align to TRBD1. V dropped 6 bases and J dropped 8; count of bases not matched to a gene: 5. There are 12 residues in the CDR3. From germline, CDR1 is LNHDA and CDR2 SQIVND (reference sequence). The CDR3 DNA reads TGTGCCAGTAGGAGGGACAGGTCCGAAGCTTTCTTT. Translating gives CASRRDRSEAFF.

This clone has a handful of counts. The V and J genes are TRBV19 and TRBJ1-2; 10 bases map to TRBD1. The V segment lost 8 bases and the J segment 3 bases; nucleotides outside the gene matches: 6. Germline assignment: CDR1 LNHDA and CDR2 SQIVND (reference sequence). CDR3 length: 14 residues. CDR3 nucleotide sequence: TGTGCCAGTGACGACAGGGGGCTGGACTATGGCTACACCTTC. Protein sequence: CASDDRGLDYGYTF.

V and J are TRBV6-1 and TRBJ2-3; D call uncertain. V gave up 6 bases and J gave up 3 bases, with 7 bases separating them. This CDR3 is 12 amino acids long. Per germline, CDR1 MNHNS and CDR2 SASEGT. CDR3 sequence (DNA): TGTGCCAGCAGGGCATTTACAGATACGCAGTATTTT. Protein: CASRAFTDTQYF.

This clone appeared once. The chain uses TRBV11-2 and TRBJ2-1; possibly TRBD2 for D (6 bases). Looked up from germline, CDR1 is SGHAT and CDR2 is FQNNGV. The CDR3 loop spans 15 amino acids. Trimming took off 5 bases at V and 8 bases at J, with 19 bases between the two ends. The CDR3: CASSQRRGTQDEQFF. CDR3 sequence (DNA): TGTGCCAGCAGCCAACGCCGGGGGACGCAGGATGAGCAGTTCTTC. Looking up the rest from reference TRBV11-2 and TRBJ2-1 gives the full variable domain: EAGVAQSPRYKIIEKRQSVAFWCNPISGHATLYWYQQILGQGPKLLIQFQNNGVVDDSQLPKDRFSAERLKGVDSTLKIQPAKLEDSAVYLCASSQRRGTQDEQFFGPGTRLTVL.

The J gene is TRBJ1-4, the V gene TRBV3-1 (or the pseudogene TRBV3-2); TRBD1 agrees at 8 bases. V lost 5 bases, J lost 3 bases, and 5 bases stayed unmatched. This CDR3 region has 15 residues. Germline loops: CDR1 LGHDT, CDR2 YNNKEL (reference sequence). CDR3 residues: CASSTRQGSNEKLFF. For the CDR3, the DNA is TGTGCCAGCAGCACACGACAGGGGTCTAATGAAAAACTGTTTTTT.

V and J are TRBV19 and TRBJ2-7; D is possibly TRBD2 (6 bases). V was trimmed by 3 bases and J by 0 bases, leaving 12 bases between them. This CDR3 has 15 amino acids. Germline V gene sequence: CDR1 LNHDA, CDR2 SQIVND (reference sequence). The CDR3 DNA sequence: TGTGCCAGTAGTATCTCGGAAGCGGGCTCCTACGAGCAGTACTTC. Translating gives CASSISEAGSYEQYF.

The J gene is TRBJ2-2, the V gene TRBV19; D not certain. This CDR3 region has 18 residues. The V end lost 7 bases, the J end lost 0 bases, and 21 bases lay between the germline ends. Germline CDR1 reads LNHDA; CDR2 reads SQIVND (reference sequence). The CDR3 region is CASTPYTLTYSNTGELFF. As DNA, the CDR3 is TGTGCCAGTACCCCATATACCTTGACATATTCGAACACCGGGGAGCTGTTTTTT.

V usage is TRBV5-1 and J usage is TRBJ2-1; TRBD2 matches at 13 bases. Germline assignment: CDR1 SGHRS and CDR2 YFSETQ. Trimming took 5 bases from V and 4 from J; bases not matched to a gene: 3. The CDR3 length is 15 residues. The CDR3 reads CASSGLAGAYNEQFF. The DNA of the CDR3 is TGCGCCAGCAGTGGACTAGCGGGAGCGTACAATGAGCAGTTCTTC. Full variable domain (missing parts from reference TRBV5-1 and TRBJ2-1): KAGVTQTPRYLIKTRGQQVTLSCSPISGHRSVSWYQQTPGQGLQFLFEYFSETQRNKGNFPGRFSGRQFSNSRSEMNVSTLELGDSALYLCASSGLAGAYNEQFFGPGTRLTVL.

The chain employs TRBV6-5 and TRBJ1-2; D is unresolved. The CDR3 spans 13 residues. CDR1 and CDR2 from the germline V gene are MNHEY and SVGAGI. The V end was cut by 2 bases, the J end by 3 bases, with 7 bases between. The CDR3 is CASSYIVDYGYTF. In DNA, the CDR3 is TGTGCCAGCAGTTACATCGTCGACTATGGCTACACCTTC.

This clone was counted a few times. The genes are TRBV6-5 and TRBJ2-7; no definite D call. In germline, CDR1 is MNHEY, CDR2 SVGAGI. The length of the CDR3 is 12 residues. V gave up 4 bases and J gave up 2 bases, with 6 bases separating them. CDR3 protein: CASSSDTYEQYF. CDR3 coding DNA: TGTGCCAGCAGTTCCGACACCTACGAGCAGTACTTC.

This CDR3 reads CASSLERDTGELFF. CDR3 DNA sequence: TGCGCCAGCAGCTTGGAACGGGACACCGGGGAGCTGTTTTTT. V and J are TRBV5-1 and TRBJ2-2; D uncertain. V gave up 0 bases and J gave up 3 bases, with 6 bases separating them. The germline gives CDR1 SGHRS, CDR2 YFSETQ. This CDR3 has 14 residues.

V usage is TRBV2 and J usage is TRBJ2-3; 10 bases agree with TRBD2. The V gene's germline CDR1 is SNHLY and CDR2 FYNNEI. The CDR3 is made up of 18 amino acids. The V segment lost 2 bases and the J segment 0 bases; nucleotides outside the gene matches: 8. The CDR3 here is CASSEHLAGAPSTDTQYF. The CDR3 DNA follows: TGTGCCAGCAGTGAACACCTAGCGGGAGCCCCTAGCACAGATACGCAGTATTTT.

The CDR3 loop is CASSLGGQGTNEQYF. The CDR3 DNA reads as TGTGCCAGCAGTTTAGGGGGACAGGGGACCAACGAGCAGTACTTC. The chain combines TRBV28 with TRBJ2-7; 10 nucleotides line up with TRBD1. The CDR3 covers 15 residues. V trimming: 2 bases; J trimming: 5 bases; junction bases outside the gene matches: 6. Germline CDR1 reads MDHEN; CDR2 reads SYDVKM.

The genes are TRBV5-1 and TRBJ2-2; 10 bases agree with TRBD2. The germline gives CDR1 SGHRS, CDR2 YFSETQ. CDR3 length: 17 amino acids. V shed 0 bases, J shed 2 bases, and the junction held 4 bases outside the gene matches. The CDR3, as DNA: TGCGCCAGCAGCTTGGGAGGACTAGCGGCTAACACCGGGGAGCTGTTTTTT. It is translated as CASSLGGLAANTGELFF.